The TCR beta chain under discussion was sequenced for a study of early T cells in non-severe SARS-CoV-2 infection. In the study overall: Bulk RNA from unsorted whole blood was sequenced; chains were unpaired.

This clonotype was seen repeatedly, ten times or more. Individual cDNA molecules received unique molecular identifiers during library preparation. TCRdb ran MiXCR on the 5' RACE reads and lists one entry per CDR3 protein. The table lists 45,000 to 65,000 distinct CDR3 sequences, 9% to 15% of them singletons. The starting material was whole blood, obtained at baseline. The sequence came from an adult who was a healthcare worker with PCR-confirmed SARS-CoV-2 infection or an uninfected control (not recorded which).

The CDR3 nucleotides read TGTGCCAGCAGCTTAGGGGCAGGGGGATCCTACGAGCAGTACTTC. As protein: CASSLGAGGSYEQYF. The rearrangement joins TRBV7-9 to TRBJ2-7; 7 bases fit TRBD1. Per the germline V gene, CDR1 is SEHNR and CDR2 is FQNEAQ (reference sequence). The CDR3 covers 15 residues. The J segment lost 1 base and the V segment lost 1 base, leaving 4 bases of the junction unmatched.